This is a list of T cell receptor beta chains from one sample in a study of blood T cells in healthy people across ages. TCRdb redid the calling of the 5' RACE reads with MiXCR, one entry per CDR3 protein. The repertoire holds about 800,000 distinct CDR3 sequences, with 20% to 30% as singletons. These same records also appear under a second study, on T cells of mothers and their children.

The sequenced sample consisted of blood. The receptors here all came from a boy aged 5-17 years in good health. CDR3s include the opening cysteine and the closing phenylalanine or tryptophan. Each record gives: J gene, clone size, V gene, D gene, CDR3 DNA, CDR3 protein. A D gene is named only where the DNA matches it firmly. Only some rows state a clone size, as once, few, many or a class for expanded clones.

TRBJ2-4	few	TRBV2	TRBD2	TGTGCCAGCAGAGGGACTAGCGGGGAAAACATTCAGTACTTC	CASRGTSGENIQYF
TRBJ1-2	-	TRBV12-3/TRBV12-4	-	TGTGCCAGCAGTTTAGTCGGTTTTGTCTATGGCTACACCTTC	CASSLVGFVYGYTF
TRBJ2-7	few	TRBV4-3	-	TGCGCCAGCAGCCCTGGGTCGACAGCGAATTCCTACGAGCAGTACTTC	CASSPGSTANSYEQYF
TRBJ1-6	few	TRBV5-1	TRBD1	TGCGCCAGCAGCATGGACAGGAATTCACCCCTCCACTTT	CASSMDRNSPLHF
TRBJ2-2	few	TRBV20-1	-	TGCAGTGCTAGAGATCTAGGACCCACTTCCGGGGAGCTGTTTTTT	CSARDLGPTSGELFF
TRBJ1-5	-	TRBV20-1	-	TGCAGTGCTAGAGATCCGAGATCTTATAGCAATCAGCCCCAGCATTTT	CSARDPRSYSNQPQHF
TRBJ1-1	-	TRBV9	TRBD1	TGTGCCAGCAGCCCGTGGACAGGGTCCTCGGCTGAAGCTTTCTTT	CASSPWTGSSAEAFF
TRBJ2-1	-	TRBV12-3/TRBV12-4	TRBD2	TGTGCCAGCAGTTTGTTGACTAGCGGGAGTGATGAGCAGTTCTTC	CASSLLTSGSDEQFF
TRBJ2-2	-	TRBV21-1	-	TGTGCCAGCAGCAAACAGGGTAACACCGGGGAGCTGTTTTTT	CASSKQGNTGELFF
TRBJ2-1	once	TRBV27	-	TGTGCCAGCAGTTTATTCGTCGCCCTAGCGCACGAGCAGTTCTTC	CASSLFVALAHEQFF
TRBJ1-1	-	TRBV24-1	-	TGTGCCACCATTGGGGGACCCTTTGAAGCTTTCTTT	CATIGGPFEAFF
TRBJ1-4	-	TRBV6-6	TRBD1	TGTGCCAGCAGTTACTCGATGACGGACAGGGTCGGAAAACTGTTTTTT	CASSYSMTDRVGKLFF
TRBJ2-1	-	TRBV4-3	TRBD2	TGCGCCAGCAGCCAAGCCCTCCCGGGACTAGCGTTCGATGAGCAGTTCTTC	CASSQALPGLAFDEQFF
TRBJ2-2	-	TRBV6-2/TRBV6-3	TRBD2	TGTGCCAGCAGTTACGTTCCTAGCGGGGGGGCCTTCCACGGGGAGCTGTTTTTT	CASSYVPSGGAFHGELFF
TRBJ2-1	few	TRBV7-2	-	TGTGCCAGCAGCTTAGGGGGCACTACCTTGGTGTTCTTC	CASSLGGTTLVFF
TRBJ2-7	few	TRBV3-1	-	TGTGCCAGCAGCCAAGCTCCTAGGGACGAGCAGTACTTC	CASSQAPRDEQYF
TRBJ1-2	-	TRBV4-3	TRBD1	TGCGCCAGCAGCCTCGCGACAGGGCGGGACGATGGCTACACCTTC	CASSLATGRDDGYTF